This T cell receptor beta chain was recovered during a study of blood T cell repertoires in COVID-19. The overall study: The United States, Italy and Spain supplied acute and convalescent COVID-19 samples. From T cells, B-cell-depleted T cells, or PBMCs came the material, which was cDNA or gDNA.

The CDR3 is 18 residues long. The V gene's germline CDR1 is SGHRS and CDR2 YFSETQ. Unmatched junction bases numbered 14, after V lost 0 bases and J lost 5 bases. Original analysis: Scientists estimated how many nucleated cells there were by amplifying reference gene primers. Assay used: immunoSEQ multiplex PCR; TCRdb lists only in-frame clones, some missing. The DNA was the basis for D and trimming; V, J and clone size are from that table. The sample lists 200,000 to 250,000 clones, about 83% seen once, with roughly 2% in the top ten. The genes are TRBV5-1 and TRBJ2-3; 8 nucleotides match TRBD1. The sample was peripheral blood. This TCR came from a man younger than 40 who had recovered from COVID-19. This CDR3 is CASSLDIGGQGARDTQYF. CDR3 bases: TGCGCCAGCAGCTTGGATATCGGTGGGCAGGGGGCCAGAGATACGCAGTATTTT.